This T cell receptor beta chain was captured by sequencing in a study of blood T cell repertoires in COVID-19. In the study overall: Samples of COVID-19 (acute and convalescent) were obtained from the United States, Italy and Spain. PBMCs, B-cell-depleted T cells, or T cells were the source of the cDNA or gDNA that made up the material.

Germline V gives CDR1 KGHSH, CDR2 LQKENI. The CDR3 loop spans 14 amino acids. The V end was cut by 3 bases, the J end by 2 bases, with 8 bases between. As handled by the study authors: Reference gene primer amplification gave estimated nucleated cell counts. Libraries were prepared by immunoSEQ multiplex PCR; TCRdb keeps only in-frame clonotypes and omits some of them. From that table come the V and J calls and clone size; the DNA was used to work out D and trimming. The repertoire includes some 78,000 clones, around 90% of them detected once, and roughly 4% sits in the top ten. The sample taken for sequencing was peripheral blood. The V call is TRBV18, the J call TRBJ1-5; D may be TRBD1 (5 bases). The TCR sequence derives from a woman older than 75 with active or convalescent COVID-19. The DNA of the CDR3 is TGTGCCAGCTCACCGATAGGGGGCAATCAGCCCCAGCATTTT. Translating it yields CASSPIGGNQPQHF.